These 28 T cell receptor beta chains were all obtained from the same sample, sequenced in a study of blood T cell repertoires in COVID-19. Only in-frame clones appear in the TCRdb table, and some are missing; sequencing was by immunoSEQ multiplex PCR. In the table there are tens of thousands of clones, 82% of which are singletons. Source material: peripheral blood. The receptors stem from a woman aged 60-75 years with acute or convalescent COVID-19.

The V gene is TRBV11-2, the J gene TRBJ1-1; no firm D call. CDR3 size: 16 residues. Germline-derived CDR1 and CDR2 are SGHAT and FQNNGV. V lost 2 bases and J 1 base, leaving 14 bases between the germline ends. The CDR3 reads CASSLRLISSNTEAFF. CDR3 nucleotide sequence: TGTGCCAGCAGCTTAAGACTTATATCCTCGAACACTGAAGCTTTCTTT.

This chain connects TRBV2 to TRBJ2-2, with 7 bases identical to TRBD2. Looked up from germline, CDR1 is SNHLY and CDR2 is FYNNEI. J gave up 7 bases and V 7 bases, and 6 bases lay outside the gene matches. The CDR3 has 13 residues. The DNA for the CDR3 is TGTGCCAGCAAGTACGGGAGGAACGGGGAGCTGTTTTTT. Protein sequence: CASKYGRNGELFF.

V usage is TRBV28 and J usage is TRBJ1-2; 8 nucleotides line up with TRBD1. Germline loops: CDR1 MDHEN, CDR2 SYDVKM. The length of the CDR3 is 13 residues. The junction had 7 bases not matched to a gene; V was cut back by 6 bases and J by 7 bases. Here the CDR3 reads CASSPQGAPGYTF. The CDR3, as DNA: TGTGCCAGCAGCCCTCAGGGGGCGCCTGGCTACACCTTC.

The chain recombines TRBV7-3 with TRBJ2-1; D possibly corresponds to TRBD2 (5 bases). Germline V gene data show CDR1 as SGHTA and CDR2 as FQGTGA. The CDR3 covers 13 residues. The V end was cut by 2 bases, the J end by 8 bases, with 10 bases between. The CDR3 spells CASSLYLAYEQFF. In DNA, the CDR3 is TGTGCCAGCAGCTTATACCTAGCCTATGAGCAGTTCTTC.

The chain links TRBV6-5 to TRBJ2-3, with 12 nucleotides matching TRBD2. J lost 6 bases, V lost 5 bases, and 6 bases had no gene match. The CDR3 sequence is 15 residues long. CDR1 is MNHEY, CDR2 SVGAGI, per germline. The CDR3 region has the DNA TGTGCCAGCAGTCAGACTAGCGGGAGTCCCGATACGCAGTATTTT. This encodes CASSQTSGSPDTQYF.

The rearrangement links TRBV3-1 (or the pseudogene TRBV3-2) to TRBJ1-1; tentatively, D is TRBD1 (5 bases). Deletions cut 4 bases from V and 3 bases from J, with 12 bases between. Germline lookup yields CDR1 LGHDT and CDR2 YNNKEL (reference sequence). This CDR3 is 14 amino acids long. CDR3 region: CASSRLGGDTEAFF. The CDR3 bases are TGTGCCAGCAGCCGCTTGGGGGGGGACACTGAAGCTTTCTTT.

The V call is TRBV28, the J call TRBJ1-5; D call uncertain. CDR3 length: 15 residues. Trimming took off 7 bases at V and 5 bases at J, with 18 bases between the two ends. CDR1 and CDR2 from the germline V gene are MDHEN and SYDVKM. The CDR3 DNA follows: TGTGCCAGCACCGAAGACCCCCGGGTGGATCAGCCCCAGCATTTT. Its translation: CASTEDPRVDQPQHF.

The table lists this clone with a few counts. The V and J genes are TRBV5-6 and TRBJ2-5, with 10 bases matching TRBD1. Per germline, CDR1 SGHDT and CDR2 YYEEEE. With V trimmed by 5 bases and J by 4 bases, 8 bases remained unmatched. The length of the CDR3 is 15 residues. CDR3 in amino acids: CASSATGTGVETQYF. CDR3 coding DNA: TGTGCCAGCAGTGCAACCGGGACAGGGGTAGAGACCCAGTACTTC.

The chain has TRBV28 and TRBJ1-2; D might be TRBD1 (6 bases). The CDR3 contains 12 residues. The V and J ends lost 4 bases and 5 bases respectively, with 8 bases between them. Germline CDR1 is MDHEN and CDR2 is SYDVKM. The chain's CDR3 is CASSSQGYGYTF. The CDR3, as DNA: TGTGCCAGCAGTTCACAGGGATATGGCTACACCTTC.

This chain joins TRBV2 and TRBJ2-5, with 14 nucleotides matching TRBD2. The CDR3 has 18 residues. Germline V CDR1 and CDR2: SNHLY, FYNNEI. The V and J ends lost 6 bases and 3 bases, in that order; junction bases with no gene match: 12. CDR3 nucleotides: TGTGCCAGCAGAACCCCGGGACTAGCGGGAGTTGGGAAAGAGACCCAGTACTTC. Protein sequence: CASRTPGLAGVGKETQYF.

V and J are TRBV4-2 and TRBJ2-5; 7 bases align to TRBD2. The CDR3 has 16 residues. V lost 3 bases to trimming and J lost 0 bases; unmatched junction nucleotides: 7. Germline lookup yields CDR1 LGHNA and CDR2 YNFKEQ. The CDR3 reads CASSHDGAGYQETQYF. The CDR3 DNA sequence: TGTGCCAGCAGCCACGACGGAGCGGGGTACCAAGAGACCCAGTACTTC.

The chain joins TRBV7-2 to TRBJ1-2, with D possibly TRBD1 on 6 matching bases. Trimming stripped 5 bases from V and 4 bases from J, with 14 bases between. There are 14 residues in the CDR3. In germline, CDR1 is SGHTA, CDR2 FQGNSA. The CDR3 DNA is TGTGCCAGCAGCGTAGGGCAGGGGCTCTATGGCTACACCTTC. Translated, it gives CASSVGQGLYGYTF.

V is TRBV9 and J is TRBJ1-3, with D hard to call. V lost 4 bases and J lost 4, with 12 bases in between. Per germline, CDR1 SGDLS and CDR2 YYNGEE. This CDR3 has 14 amino acids. Written as DNA, the CDR3 is TGTGCCAGCAGCCTCGAGGCGGAGGGAAACACCATATATTTT. The encoded protein is CASSLEAEGNTIYF.

CDR3 DNA sequence: TGTGCCTGGAGCGTAGTGGGGGGCTCTGGAAACACCATATATTTT. This codes for CAWSVVGGSGNTIYF. The rearrangement links TRBV30 to TRBJ1-3, with D possibly being TRBD1 (5 bases). The CDR3 consists of 15 residues. Per the germline V gene, CDR1 is GTSNPN and CDR2 is SVGIG (reference sequence). Trimming shortened V by 3 bases and J by 0 bases, and 12 bases separated the two germline ends.

This sequence joins TRBV9 and TRBJ2-3; 8 bases match TRBD2. After removal of 3 bases from V and 6 bases from J, the junction contained 9 bases not matched to a gene. This CDR3 spans 15 amino acids. Per the germline V gene, CDR1 is SGDLS and CDR2 is YYNGEE. DNA of the CDR3: TGTGCCAGCAGCGCTCCGGGGGGGCCAAGGGATACGCAGTATTTT. This translates into CASSAPGGPRDTQYF.

The chain links TRBV10-1 to TRBJ2-2; D possibly corresponds to TRBD1 (6 bases). The CDR3 runs to 16 residues. Trimming shortened V by 0 bases and J by 1 base, and 9 bases separated the two germline ends. From germline, CDR1 is WNHNN and CDR2 SYGVQD (reference sequence). DNA of the CDR3: TGCGCCAGCAGTGAGTCGGGCAGGGGGAACACCGGGGAGCTGTTTTTT. Encoded protein: CASSESGRGNTGELFF.

The J gene is TRBJ1-2, the V gene TRBV7-9; 8 bases match TRBD1. CDR3 length: 15 amino acids. Germline lookup yields CDR1 SEHNR and CDR2 FQNEAQ (reference sequence). V was clipped by 4 bases and J by 7 bases; unmatched bases: 11. CDR3 amino acids: CASSSRQGSSGGYTF. CDR3 coding DNA: TGTGCCAGCAGCTCTAGACAGGGGTCCTCAGGTGGCTACACCTTC.

This chain joins TRBV27 and TRBJ1-4; a possible D gene is TRBD1 (5 bases). CDR1 and CDR2 from the germline V gene are MNHEY and SMNVEV (reference sequence). This CDR3 region has 17 residues. Trimming took 0 bases from V and 2 from J, leaving 13 bases between them. The CDR3 reads CASSLSRVGGTNEKLFF. The DNA of the CDR3 is TGTGCCAGCAGTTTATCGAGGGTGGGGGGGACTAATGAAAAACTGTTTTTT.

V usage is TRBV5-6 and J usage is TRBJ1-4; TRBD1 aligns across 7 bases. J gave up 7 bases and V 3 bases, and 9 bases lay outside the gene matches. From germline, CDR1 is SGHDT and CDR2 YYEEEE. The CDR3 is 15 amino acids. The CDR3 region is CASSWRVPGGEKLFF. DNA for the CDR3: TGTGCCAGCAGCTGGAGGGTACCAGGGGGTGAAAAACTGTTTTTT.

J is TRBJ1-5 and V is TRBV12-3 or TRBV12-4; D not resolved. V lost 1 base, J lost 6 bases, and 7 bases lay in between. The CDR3 is 13 amino acids. DNA of the CDR3: TGTGCCAGCAGTTTAGGAGATAGTCAGCCCCAGCATTTT. This gives the protein CASSLGDSQPQHF.

The chain combines TRBV6-5 with TRBJ2-2, with 7 bases aligning to TRBD1. The CDR3 has 14 residues. Unmatched junction bases numbered 5, after V lost 6 bases and J lost 4 bases. CDR1 MNHEY and CDR2 SVGAGI come from the germline V gene. This CDR3 reads CASRPRQGTGELFF. CDR3 DNA sequence: TGTGCCAGCAGGCCCAGACAGGGCACCGGGGAGCTGTTTTTT.

The CDR3 nucleotides read TGTGCCAGCTCCCAAGGGACAGGAGTCTCTGGAAACACCATATATTTT. This translates into CASSQGTGVSGNTIYF. This chain connects TRBV18 to TRBJ1-3; 8 bases fit TRBD1. V was clipped by 6 bases and J by 0 bases; unmatched bases: 7. Germline CDR1 KGHSH, CDR2 LQKENI. This CDR3 has 16 amino acids. Looking up the rest from reference TRBV18 and TRBJ1-3 gives the full variable domain: NAGVMQNPRHLVRRRGQEARLRCSPMKGHSHVYWYRQLPEEGLKFMVYLQKENIIDESGMPKERFSAEFPKEGPSILRIQQVVRGDSAAYFCASSQGTGVSGNTIYFGEGSWLTVV.

This chain joins TRBV30 and TRBJ1-2, with a possible D match to TRBD1 (6 bases). Trimming took 4 bases from V and 4 from J, leaving 16 bases between them. Germline V CDR1 and CDR2: GTSNPN, SVGIG (reference sequence). The CDR3 loop spans 14 amino acids. CDR3 amino acids: CAWIGQSVIYGYTF. In DNA form, the CDR3 reads TGTGCCTGGATAGGACAGTCTGTAATCTATGGCTACACCTTC.

The genes are TRBV5-4 and TRBJ2-2; TRBD1 matches at 9 bases. V was clipped by 4 bases and J by 1 base; unmatched bases: 5. This CDR3 contains 16 residues. The germline gives CDR1 SGHNT, CDR2 YYREEE (reference sequence). Written as DNA, the CDR3 is TGTGCCAGCAGCGCGCCGGGACAGGGGAACACCGGGGAGCTGTTTTTT. It yields the protein CASSAPGQGNTGELFF.

The V call is TRBV20-1, the J call TRBJ2-1; maybe TRBD2 (6 bases). The CDR3 runs 11 residues. The germline V gene has CDR1 DFQATT and CDR2 SNEGSKA (reference sequence). CDR3 coding DNA: TGCATGGGACTTTCCCTTAGGGAGCAGTTCTTC. This gives the protein CMGLSLREQFF.

The V call is TRBV11-2, the J call TRBJ2-7; the match to TRBD2 covers 13 bases. The CDR3 length is 15 residues. After removal of 6 bases from V and 3 bases from J, the junction contained 5 bases not matched to a gene. Germline V lookup: CDR1 SGHAT, CDR2 FQNNGV. As DNA, the CDR3 is TGTGCCAGCAGTCCGGGACTAGCGGGAATCTACGAGCAGTACTTC. Amino acids: CASSPGLAGIYEQYF.

The chain employs TRBV7-2 and TRBJ1-6; D perhaps matches TRBD1 (6 bases). The germline gives CDR1 SGHTA, CDR2 FQGNSA. The V end was cut by 5 bases, the J end by 10 bases, with 18 bases between. The CDR3 totals 15 residues. CDR3 sequence (DNA): TGTGCCAGCAGCCCCATGGGCAGGGGTTTATCACCCCTCCACTTT. Its protein product is CASSPMGRGLSPLHF.

The rearrangement uses TRBV25-1 and TRBJ1-4; D gene unclear. This CDR3 comprises 14 residues. V lost 5 bases, J lost 3 bases, and 10 bases lay in between. The germline CDR1 and CDR2 sequences are MGHDK and SYGVNS. CDR3 DNA: TGTGCCAGCAGTCGCGGGATTTCTAATGAAAAACTGTTTTTT. Protein sequence: CASSRGISNEKLFF.